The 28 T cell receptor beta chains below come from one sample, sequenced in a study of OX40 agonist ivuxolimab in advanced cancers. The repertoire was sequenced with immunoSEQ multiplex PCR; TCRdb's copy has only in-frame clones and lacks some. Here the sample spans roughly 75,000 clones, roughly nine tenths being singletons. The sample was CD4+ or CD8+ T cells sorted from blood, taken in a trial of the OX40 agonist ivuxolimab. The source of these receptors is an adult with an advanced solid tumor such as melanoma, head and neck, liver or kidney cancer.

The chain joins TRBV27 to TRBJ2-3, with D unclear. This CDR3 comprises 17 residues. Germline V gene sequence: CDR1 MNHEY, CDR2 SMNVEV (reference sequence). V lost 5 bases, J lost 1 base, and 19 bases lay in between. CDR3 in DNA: TGTGCCAGCAGTCGGCTCTTTTTGGGCTGCGGCACAGATACGCAGTATTTT. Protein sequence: CASSRLFLGCGTDTQYF.

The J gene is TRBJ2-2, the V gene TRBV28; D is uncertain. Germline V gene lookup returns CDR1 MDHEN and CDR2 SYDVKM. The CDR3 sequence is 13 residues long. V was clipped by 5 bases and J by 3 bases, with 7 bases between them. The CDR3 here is CASSTTDTGELFF. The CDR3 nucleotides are TGTGCCAGCAGTACCACTGACACCGGGGAGCTGTTTTTT.

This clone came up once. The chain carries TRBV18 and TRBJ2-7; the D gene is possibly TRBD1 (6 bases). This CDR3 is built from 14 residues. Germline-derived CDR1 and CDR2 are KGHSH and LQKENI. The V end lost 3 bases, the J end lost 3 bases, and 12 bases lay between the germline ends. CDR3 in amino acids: CASSPWTENYEQYF. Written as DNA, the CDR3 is TGTGCCAGCTCACCTTGGACAGAGAACTACGAGCAGTACTTC.

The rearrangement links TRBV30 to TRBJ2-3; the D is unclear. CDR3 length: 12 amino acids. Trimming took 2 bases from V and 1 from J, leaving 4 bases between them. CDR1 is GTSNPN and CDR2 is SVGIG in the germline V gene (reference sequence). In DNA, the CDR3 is TGTGCCTGGAGTTTGGGCACAGATACGCAGTATTTT. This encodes CAWSLGTDTQYF. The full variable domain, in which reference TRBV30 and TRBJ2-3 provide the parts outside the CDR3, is SQTIHQWPATLVQPVGSPLSLECTVEGTSNPNLYWYRQAAGRGLQLLFYSVGIGQISSEVPQNLSASRPQDRQFILSSKKLLLSDSGFYLCAWSLGTDTQYFGPGTRLTVL.

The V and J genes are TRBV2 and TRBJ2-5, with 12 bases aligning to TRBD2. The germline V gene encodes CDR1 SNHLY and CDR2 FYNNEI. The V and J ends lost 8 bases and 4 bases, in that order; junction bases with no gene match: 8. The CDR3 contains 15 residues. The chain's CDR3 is CASETLGLAGETQYF. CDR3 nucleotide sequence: TGTGCCAGCGAGACTTTGGGACTAGCGGGAGAGACCCAGTACTTC.

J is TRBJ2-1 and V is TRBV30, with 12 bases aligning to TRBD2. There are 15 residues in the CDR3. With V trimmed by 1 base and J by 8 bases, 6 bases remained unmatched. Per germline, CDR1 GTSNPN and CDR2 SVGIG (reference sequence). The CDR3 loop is CAWSGTSGMVHEQFF. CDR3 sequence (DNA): TGTGCCTGGAGTGGGACTAGCGGGATGGTCCATGAGCAGTTCTTC.

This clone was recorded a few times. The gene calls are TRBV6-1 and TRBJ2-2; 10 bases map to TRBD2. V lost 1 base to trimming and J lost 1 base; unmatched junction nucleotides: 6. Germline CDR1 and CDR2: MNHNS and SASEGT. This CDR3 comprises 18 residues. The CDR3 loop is CASSEVLAGVGNTGELFF. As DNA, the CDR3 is TGTGCCAGCAGTGAAGTCCTAGCGGGAGTTGGGAACACCGGGGAGCTGTTTTTT.

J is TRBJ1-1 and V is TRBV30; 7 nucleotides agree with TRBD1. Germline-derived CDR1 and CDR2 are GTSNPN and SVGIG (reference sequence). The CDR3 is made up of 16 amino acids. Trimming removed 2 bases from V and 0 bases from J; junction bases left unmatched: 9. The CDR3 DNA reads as TGTGCCTGGAGTAGACCGTTCGGGACAGTGAACACTGAAGCTTTCTTT. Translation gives CAWSRPFGTVNTEAFF. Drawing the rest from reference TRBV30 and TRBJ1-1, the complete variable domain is SQTIHQWPATLVQPVGSPLSLECTVEGTSNPNLYWYRQAAGRGLQLLFYSVGIGQISSEVPQNLSASRPQDRQFILSSKKLLLSDSGFYLCAWSRPFGTVNTEAFFGQGTRLTVV.

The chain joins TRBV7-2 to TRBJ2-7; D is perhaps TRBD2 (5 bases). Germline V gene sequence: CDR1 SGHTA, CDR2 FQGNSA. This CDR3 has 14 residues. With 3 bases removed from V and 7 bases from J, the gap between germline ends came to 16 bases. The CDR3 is CASSFPGRGREQYF. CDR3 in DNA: TGTGCCAGCAGCTTCCCCGGACGGGGAAGGGAGCAGTACTTC.

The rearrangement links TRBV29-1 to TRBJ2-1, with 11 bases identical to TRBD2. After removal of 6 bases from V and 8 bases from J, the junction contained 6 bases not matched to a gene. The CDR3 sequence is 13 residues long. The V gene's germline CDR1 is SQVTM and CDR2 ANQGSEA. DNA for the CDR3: TGCAGCGTGGGACTAGCGGAGACTCATGAGCAGTTCTTC. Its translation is CSVGLAETHEQFF.

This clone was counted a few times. This chain's CDR3 is CASSLRGGTGSVHEQYF. CDR3 sequence (DNA): TGCGCCAGCAGCTTGAGGGGCGGGACAGGATCTGTCCACGAGCAGTACTTC. This rearrangement joins TRBV5-1 to TRBJ2-7; 8 nucleotides line up with TRBD1. V lost 1 base to trimming and J lost 5 bases; unmatched junction nucleotides: 14. CDR3 length equals 17 residues. Germline CDR1 SGHRS, CDR2 YFSETQ.

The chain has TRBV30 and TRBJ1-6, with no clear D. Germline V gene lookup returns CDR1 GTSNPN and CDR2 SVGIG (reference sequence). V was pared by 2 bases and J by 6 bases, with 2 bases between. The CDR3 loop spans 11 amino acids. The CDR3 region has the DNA TGTGCCTGGAGTCGTAATTCACCCCTCCACTTT. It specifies CAWSRNSPLHF.

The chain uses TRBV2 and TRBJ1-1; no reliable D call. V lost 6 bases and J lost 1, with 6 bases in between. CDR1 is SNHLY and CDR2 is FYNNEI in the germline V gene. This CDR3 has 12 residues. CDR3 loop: CASRAQNTEAFF. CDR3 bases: TGTGCCAGCAGAGCTCAGAACACTGAAGCTTTCTTT.

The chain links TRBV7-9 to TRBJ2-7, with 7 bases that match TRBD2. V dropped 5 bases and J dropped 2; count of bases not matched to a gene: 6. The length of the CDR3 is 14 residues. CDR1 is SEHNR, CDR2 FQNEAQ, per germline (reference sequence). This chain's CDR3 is CASSHSGRTYEQYF. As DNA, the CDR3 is TGTGCCAGCAGCCATAGCGGGCGAACCTACGAGCAGTACTTC.

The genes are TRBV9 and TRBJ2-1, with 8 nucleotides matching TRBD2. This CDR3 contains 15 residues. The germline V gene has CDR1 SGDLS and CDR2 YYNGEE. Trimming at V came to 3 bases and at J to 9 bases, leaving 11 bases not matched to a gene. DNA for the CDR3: TGTGCCAGCAGCGACCTGGGACTAGTGAGCGGTGAGCAGTTCTTC. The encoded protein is CASSDLGLVSGEQFF.

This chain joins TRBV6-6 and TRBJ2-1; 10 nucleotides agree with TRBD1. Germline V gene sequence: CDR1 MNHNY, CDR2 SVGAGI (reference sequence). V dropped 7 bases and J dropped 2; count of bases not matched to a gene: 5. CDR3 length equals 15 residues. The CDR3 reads CASKTGQGAYNEQFF. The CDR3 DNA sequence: TGTGCCAGCAAAACTGGACAGGGGGCCTACAATGAGCAGTTCTTC.

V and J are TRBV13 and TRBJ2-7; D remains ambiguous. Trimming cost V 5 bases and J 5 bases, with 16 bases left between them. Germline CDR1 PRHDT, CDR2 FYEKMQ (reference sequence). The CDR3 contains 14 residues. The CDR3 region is CASSTPFRVDEQYF. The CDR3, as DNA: TGTGCCAGCAGCACGCCGTTTCGGGTGGACGAGCAGTACTTC. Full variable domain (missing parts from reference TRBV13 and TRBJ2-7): AAGVIQSPRHLIKEKRETATLKCYPIPRHDTVYWYQQGPGQDPQFLISFYEKMQSDKGSIPDRFSAQQFSDYHSELNMSSLELGDSALYFCASSTPFRVDEQYFGPGTRLTVT.

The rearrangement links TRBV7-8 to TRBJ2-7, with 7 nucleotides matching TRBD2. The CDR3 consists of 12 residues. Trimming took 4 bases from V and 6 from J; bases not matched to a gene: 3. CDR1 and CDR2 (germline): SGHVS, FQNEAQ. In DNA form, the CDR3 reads TGTGCCAGCAGCTGGAGGGAGGGCGAGCAGTACTTC. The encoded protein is CASSWREGEQYF.

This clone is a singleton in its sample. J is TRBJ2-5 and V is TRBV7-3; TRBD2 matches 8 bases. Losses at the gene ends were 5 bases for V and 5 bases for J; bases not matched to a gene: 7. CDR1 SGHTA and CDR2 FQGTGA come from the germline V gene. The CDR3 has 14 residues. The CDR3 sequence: CASSQAGVGETQYF. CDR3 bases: TGTGCCAGCAGCCAAGCGGGAGTAGGGGAGACCCAGTACTTC.

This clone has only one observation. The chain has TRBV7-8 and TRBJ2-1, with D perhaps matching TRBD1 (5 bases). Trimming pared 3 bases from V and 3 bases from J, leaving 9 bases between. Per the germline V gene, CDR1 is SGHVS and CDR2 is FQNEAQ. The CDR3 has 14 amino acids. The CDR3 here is CASSFAGIYNEQFF. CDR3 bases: TGTGCCAGCAGCTTCGCAGGGATCTACAATGAGCAGTTCTTC. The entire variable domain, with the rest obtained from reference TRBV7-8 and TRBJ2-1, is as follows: GAGVSQSPRYKVAKRGQDVALRCDPISGHVSLFWYQQALGQGPEFLTYFQNEAQLDKSGLPSDRFFAERPEGSVSTLKIQRTQQEDSAVYLCASSFAGIYNEQFFGPGTRLTVL.

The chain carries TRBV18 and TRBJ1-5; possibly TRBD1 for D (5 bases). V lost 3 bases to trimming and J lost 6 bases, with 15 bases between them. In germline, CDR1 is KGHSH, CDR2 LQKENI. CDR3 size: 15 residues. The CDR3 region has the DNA TGTGCCAGCTCACCGAGAGGGGAAGTAGGTCAGCCCCAGCATTTT. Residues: CASSPRGEVGQPQHF.

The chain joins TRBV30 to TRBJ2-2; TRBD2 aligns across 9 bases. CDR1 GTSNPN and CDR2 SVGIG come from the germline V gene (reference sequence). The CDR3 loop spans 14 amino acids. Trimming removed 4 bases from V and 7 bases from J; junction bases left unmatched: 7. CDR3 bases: TGTGCCTGGATTGCGGGAGGGCCAAGCGGGGAGCTGTTTTTT. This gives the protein CAWIAGGPSGELFF.

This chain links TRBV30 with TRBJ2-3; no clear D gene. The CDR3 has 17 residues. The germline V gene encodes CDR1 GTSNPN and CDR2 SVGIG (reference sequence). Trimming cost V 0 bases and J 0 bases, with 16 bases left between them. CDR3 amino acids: CAWSVPRLALSTDTQYF. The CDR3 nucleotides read TGTGCCTGGAGTGTGCCGCGGCTCGCCCTTAGCACAGATACGCAGTATTTT.

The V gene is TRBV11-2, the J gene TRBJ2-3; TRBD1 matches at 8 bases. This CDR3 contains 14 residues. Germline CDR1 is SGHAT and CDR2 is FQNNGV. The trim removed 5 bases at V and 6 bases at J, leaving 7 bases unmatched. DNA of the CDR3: TGTGCCAGCAGCCCGACAGGGGTCCGTGATACGCAGTATTTT. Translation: CASSPTGVRDTQYF.

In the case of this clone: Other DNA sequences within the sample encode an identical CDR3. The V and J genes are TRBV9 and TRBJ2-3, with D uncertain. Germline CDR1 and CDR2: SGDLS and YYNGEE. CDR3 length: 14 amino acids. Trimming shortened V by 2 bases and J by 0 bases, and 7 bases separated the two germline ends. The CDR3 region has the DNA TGTGCCAGCAGCGTGAAAGGGAGCACAGATACGCAGTATTTT. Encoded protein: CASSVKGSTDTQYF.

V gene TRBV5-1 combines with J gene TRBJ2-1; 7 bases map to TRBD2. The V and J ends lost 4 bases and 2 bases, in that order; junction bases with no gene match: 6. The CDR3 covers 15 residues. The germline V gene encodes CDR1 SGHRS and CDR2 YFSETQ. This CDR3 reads CASSSTSDTYNEQFF. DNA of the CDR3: TGCGCCAGCAGCAGTACTAGCGATACCTACAATGAGCAGTTCTTC.

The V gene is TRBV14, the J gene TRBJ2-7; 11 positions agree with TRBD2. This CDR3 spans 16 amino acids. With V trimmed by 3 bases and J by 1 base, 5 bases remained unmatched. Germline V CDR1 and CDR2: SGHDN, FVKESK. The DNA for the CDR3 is TGTGCCAGCAGCCAGGGACTAGCGGTAAGGTCCTACGAGCAGTACTTC. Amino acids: CASSQGLAVRSYEQYF.

CDR3 region: CASSVGQQRIYGYTF. CDR3 nucleotide sequence: TGTGCCAGCAGCGTGGGACAGCAGAGAATCTATGGCTACACCTTC. The V gene is TRBV2, the J gene TRBJ1-2; 7 nucleotides align to TRBD1. Unmatched junction bases numbered 11, after V lost 6 bases and J lost 4 bases. CDR1 is SNHLY and CDR2 is FYNNEI in the germline V gene. The CDR3 has 15 residues.